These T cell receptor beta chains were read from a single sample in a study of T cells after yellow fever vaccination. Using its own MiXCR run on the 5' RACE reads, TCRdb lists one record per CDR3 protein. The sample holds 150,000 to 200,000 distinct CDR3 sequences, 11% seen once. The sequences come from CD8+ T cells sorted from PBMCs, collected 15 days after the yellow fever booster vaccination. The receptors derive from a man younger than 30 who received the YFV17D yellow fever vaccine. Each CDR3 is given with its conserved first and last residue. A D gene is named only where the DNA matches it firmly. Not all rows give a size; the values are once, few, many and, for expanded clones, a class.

CDR3nt: TGTGCCAGCAGTCTCACCTCTGAAGAGACCCAGTACTTC
CDR3aa: CASSLTSEETQYF
d_gene: .
j_gene: TRBJ2-5
abundance: few
v_gene: TRBV6-5

CDR3nt: TGCGCCAGCAGCCCCACCAGCGGGGGGGCCTTGGATGAGCAGTTCTTC
CDR3aa: CASSPTSGGALDEQFF
d_gene: TRBD2
j_gene: TRBJ2-1
abundance: many
v_gene: TRBV4-1

CDR3nt: TGTGCCAGCAGCCTCACCGGGACCTCCGGGGAGCTGTTTTTT
CDR3aa: CASSLTGTSGELFF
d_gene: .
j_gene: TRBJ2-2
abundance: few
v_gene: TRBV7-6

CDR3nt: TGCGCCAGCAGCCAAGATTGGGGACACGAAGCTTTCTTT
CDR3aa: CASSQDWGHEAFF
d_gene: .
j_gene: TRBJ1-1
abundance: many
v_gene: TRBV4-1

CDR3nt: TGCGCCAGCAGCCCCTCTAGCGGGCGCTACAATGAGCAGTTCTTC
CDR3aa: CASSPSSGRYNEQFF
d_gene: TRBD2
j_gene: TRBJ2-1
abundance: .
v_gene: TRBV4-1

CDR3nt: TGTGCCAGCAGCCTCCCGGTGGGGCAGTTCAATGAGCAGTTCTTC
CDR3aa: CASSLPVGQFNEQFF
d_gene: .
j_gene: TRBJ2-1
abundance: .
v_gene: TRBV7-6

CDR3nt: TGTGCCAGCAGCCATACTACCGGGACAGGGAGTGAAAAACTGTTTTTT
CDR3aa: CASSHTTGTGSEKLFF
d_gene: TRBD1
j_gene: TRBJ1-4
abundance: .
v_gene: TRBV3-1

CDR3nt: TGCGCCAGCAGCCAAGATCTCCCAGGGGATATGATGAACACTGAAGCTTTCTTT
CDR3aa: CASSQDLPGDMMNTEAFF
d_gene: .
j_gene: TRBJ1-1
abundance: .
v_gene: TRBV4-3

CDR3nt: TGTGCCAGCAGCTGGCAGGGGACCTTCTACGAGCAGTACTTC
CDR3aa: CASSWQGTFYEQYF
d_gene: .
j_gene: TRBJ2-7
abundance: .
v_gene: TRBV5-6

CDR3nt: TGTGCTAGTGGCCTCGGGCCAGTCACAGATACGCAGTATTTT
CDR3aa: CASGLGPVTDTQYF
d_gene: .
j_gene: TRBJ2-3
abundance: .
v_gene: TRBV12-5

CDR3nt: TGTGCCAGCAGCCCCATGGGGGGGGCGGGGACTGAAGCTTTCTTT
CDR3aa: CASSPMGGAGTEAFF
d_gene: .
j_gene: TRBJ1-1
abundance: few
v_gene: TRBV12-3/TRBV12-4

CDR3nt: TGTGCCAGCAGCTCCCAGGGGGCCACGAACACCGGGGAGCTGTTTTTT
CDR3aa: CASSSQGATNTGELFF
d_gene: TRBD1
j_gene: TRBJ2-2
abundance: .
v_gene: TRBV7-3

CDR3nt: TGTGCCAGCAGTTACGCCTCACGAAGCACCGGGGAGCTGTTTTTT
CDR3aa: CASSYASRSTGELFF
d_gene: .
j_gene: TRBJ2-2
abundance: .
v_gene: TRBV6-5

CDR3nt: TGTGCCAGCAGTGTTACAGGGTCTGGGGCCAACGTCCTGACTTTC
CDR3aa: CASSVTGSGANVLTF
d_gene: .
j_gene: TRBJ2-6
abundance: .
v_gene: TRBV12-3/TRBV12-4

CDR3nt: TGTGCCAGCAGCTTACATACCGCAGCCAGAGAGACCCAGTACTTC
CDR3aa: CASSLHTAARETQYF
d_gene: .
j_gene: TRBJ2-5
abundance: few
v_gene: TRBV7-2

CDR3nt: TGCGCCAGCAGCCAAGGGGGGGTGGGGGCGTCCTACGAGCAGTACTTC
CDR3aa: CASSQGGVGASYEQYF
d_gene: .
j_gene: TRBJ2-7
abundance: few
v_gene: TRBV4-1

CDR3nt: TGCGCCAGCAGCTTGGCCCGAACAGATACGCAGTATTTT
CDR3aa: CASSLARTDTQYF
d_gene: .
j_gene: TRBJ2-3
abundance: .
v_gene: TRBV5-1

CDR3nt: TGTGCCAGCAGCTTAGTGACCGACGGATTCCTACTAGCCAAAAACATTCAGTACTTC
CDR3aa: CASSLVTDGFLLAKNIQYF
d_gene: .
j_gene: TRBJ2-4
abundance: few
v_gene: TRBV7-2

CDR3nt: TGTGCCAGCAGCTTAAGCGCAGGAGCTACCTACGAGCAGTACTTC
CDR3aa: CASSLSAGATYEQYF
d_gene: .
j_gene: TRBJ2-7
abundance: many
v_gene: TRBV7-3

CDR3nt: TGTGCCAGCAGCGTAGGGGGGAGTCCTAATCAGCCCCAGCATTTT
CDR3aa: CASSVGGSPNQPQHF
d_gene: .
j_gene: TRBJ1-5
abundance: few
v_gene: TRBV9

CDR3nt: TGTGCCAGCAGCGGGGAGACAGGGTTTTACGATGAGCAGTTCTTC
CDR3aa: CASSGETGFYDEQFF
d_gene: TRBD1
j_gene: TRBJ2-1
abundance: few
v_gene: TRBV9

CDR3nt: TGTGCCATCAAAAGGGGGGCCAACGTCCTGACTTTC
CDR3aa: CAIKRGANVLTF
d_gene: .
j_gene: TRBJ2-6
abundance: many
v_gene: TRBV10-3

CDR3nt: TGTGCCAGCAGCGCCAGTGGGGGGATGAACACTGAAGCTTTCTTT
CDR3aa: CASSASGGMNTEAFF
d_gene: .
j_gene: TRBJ1-1
abundance: .
v_gene: TRBV9

CDR3nt: TGTGCCAGCAGTTTTTCTCCGGGACCTTCACCCCTCCACTTT
CDR3aa: CASSFSPGPSPLHF
d_gene: .
j_gene: TRBJ1-6
abundance: .
v_gene: TRBV12-3/TRBV12-4

CDR3nt: TGCAGCGTCCCTCCGCATGGGTATTATAGTGAAGCTTTCTTT
CDR3aa: CSVPPHGYYSEAFF
d_gene: .
j_gene: TRBJ1-1
abundance: few
v_gene: TRBV29-1

CDR3nt: TGTGCCAGCAGCTTAGCAGGACAGGGCTACAATGAGCAGTTCTTC
CDR3aa: CASSLAGQGYNEQFF
d_gene: TRBD1
j_gene: TRBJ2-1
abundance: few
v_gene: TRBV7-9

CDR3nt: TGTGCCAGCAGCCTCAGGGATTTCGCCGGGGAGCTGTTTTTT
CDR3aa: CASSLRDFAGELFF
d_gene: .
j_gene: TRBJ2-2
abundance: .
v_gene: TRBV6-2/TRBV6-3

CDR3nt: TGTGCCAGCAGCTTGCCCTCGGGGACAGGGGGGGGAGATACGCAGTATTTT
CDR3aa: CASSLPSGTGGGDTQYF
d_gene: TRBD1
j_gene: TRBJ2-3
abundance: few
v_gene: TRBV7-9

CDR3nt: TGCGCCAGCAGCTTGGGCTGGGACAGTGACCAAAACATTCAGTACTTC
CDR3aa: CASSLGWDSDQNIQYF
d_gene: TRBD1
j_gene: TRBJ2-4
abundance: .
v_gene: TRBV5-1

CDR3nt: TGCAGCGTGGGGGACGGTAGCAATCAGCCCCAGCATTTT
CDR3aa: CSVGDGSNQPQHF
d_gene: .
j_gene: TRBJ1-5
abundance: few
v_gene: TRBV29-1

CDR3nt: TGTGCCAGCAGTTCCCAAGGTGATCAGCCCCAGCATTTT
CDR3aa: CASSSQGDQPQHF
d_gene: .
j_gene: TRBJ1-5
abundance: .
v_gene: TRBV6-5

CDR3nt: TGTGCCAGCAGTTTAATTCGGGGCAGGAGGGGAGAGACCCAGTACTTC
CDR3aa: CASSLIRGRRGETQYF
d_gene: .
j_gene: TRBJ2-5
abundance: .
v_gene: TRBV28

CDR3nt: TGTGCCAGCAGCCAAGGCCGGGCAACTTCCTACGAGCAGTACTTC
CDR3aa: CASSQGRATSYEQYF
d_gene: .
j_gene: TRBJ2-7
abundance: few
v_gene: TRBV3-1

CDR3nt: TGCGCCAGCAGCCAAGATCGGGCACGGGAAAACATTCAGTACTTC
CDR3aa: CASSQDRARENIQYF
d_gene: .
j_gene: TRBJ2-4
abundance: .
v_gene: TRBV4-1

CDR3nt: TGTGCCAGCAGCTTACGAGGGGGAGCCTACGAGCAGTACTTC
CDR3aa: CASSLRGGAYEQYF
d_gene: .
j_gene: TRBJ2-7
abundance: few
v_gene: TRBV5-6

CDR3nt: TGCAGCGTTGATTTTGTGGCAGACCCTCATGGCTACACCTTC
CDR3aa: CSVDFVADPHGYTF
d_gene: .
j_gene: TRBJ1-2
abundance: many
v_gene: TRBV29-1

CDR3nt: TGTGCCAGCAGCTTGGTGTGGGAGAACTATGGCTACACCTTC
CDR3aa: CASSLVWENYGYTF
d_gene: .
j_gene: TRBJ1-2
abundance: few
v_gene: TRBV5-5

CDR3nt: TGTGCCAGCAGCCAAGATCCCGGGGGGGCCGGCGGGGAGCTGTTTTTT
CDR3aa: CASSQDPGGAGGELFF
d_gene: TRBD2
j_gene: TRBJ2-2
abundance: few
v_gene: TRBV3-1

CDR3nt: TGTGCCAGCAGCCTAGCGGGGGGGACCGAAGAGACCCAGTACTTC
CDR3aa: CASSLAGGTEETQYF
d_gene: TRBD2
j_gene: TRBJ2-5
abundance: .
v_gene: TRBV9

CDR3nt: TGCGCCAGCAGCCAAGGAACGGGACAGATATACAATGAGCAGTTCTTC
CDR3aa: CASSQGTGQIYNEQFF
d_gene: TRBD1
j_gene: TRBJ2-1
abundance: .
v_gene: TRBV4-3

CDR3nt: TGTGCCAGCGAGGGACAGGGGCTCTCTACGCAGTATTTT
CDR3aa: CASEGQGLSTQYF
d_gene: TRBD1
j_gene: TRBJ2-3
abundance: .
v_gene: TRBV25-1

CDR3nt: TGTGCCAGCAGCGCACTACAGGGGACGGGCACTGAAGCTTTCTTT
CDR3aa: CASSALQGTGTEAFF
d_gene: TRBD1
j_gene: TRBJ1-1
abundance: .
v_gene: TRBV7-8

CDR3nt: TGCGCCAGCGAATATCAATACAGGGAGAAATCTGGAAACACCATATATTTT
CDR3aa: CASEYQYREKSGNTIYF
d_gene: .
j_gene: TRBJ1-3
abundance: .
v_gene: TRBV4-1

CDR3nt: TGTGCCAGCAGTAAAGGGAACACAGATACGCAGTATTTT
CDR3aa: CASSKGNTDTQYF
d_gene: .
j_gene: TRBJ2-3
abundance: few
v_gene: TRBV12-3/TRBV12-4

CDR3nt: TGTGCCAGCAGCAGGGGACAGGGTAACATTCAGTACTTC
CDR3aa: CASSRGQGNIQYF
d_gene: TRBD1
j_gene: TRBJ2-4
abundance: .
v_gene: TRBV13

CDR3nt: TGCGCCAGCAGCCAATATGATCGGGGGCCGGAGACCCAGTACTTC
CDR3aa: CASSQYDRGPETQYF
d_gene: .
j_gene: TRBJ2-5
abundance: .
v_gene: TRBV4-1

CDR3nt: TGTGCCAGCAGACCGCAGGGGGAGTCGAGAGGCTACACCTTC
CDR3aa: CASRPQGESRGYTF
d_gene: TRBD1
j_gene: TRBJ1-2
abundance: .
v_gene: TRBV7-9

CDR3nt: TGTGCCAGCAGCCCGGGGGTGGGAGCATACGAGCAGTACTTC
CDR3aa: CASSPGVGAYEQYF
d_gene: .
j_gene: TRBJ2-7
abundance: .
v_gene: TRBV12-3/TRBV12-4

CDR3nt: TGTGCCAGCAGTTTTAGCGCTCCCTACAATGAGCAGTTCTTC
CDR3aa: CASSFSAPYNEQFF
d_gene: .
j_gene: TRBJ2-1
abundance: .
v_gene: TRBV27

CDR3nt: TGTGCCAGCAGCTTAGCAGCGGGGGGTTACAATGAGCAGTTCTTC
CDR3aa: CASSLAAGGYNEQFF
d_gene: TRBD2
j_gene: TRBJ2-1
abundance: few
v_gene: TRBV7-9

CDR3nt: TGTGCCAGCAGCCTGAGGGACAGAGCTAACTATGGCTACACCTTC
CDR3aa: CASSLRDRANYGYTF
d_gene: TRBD1
j_gene: TRBJ1-2
abundance: many
v_gene: TRBV5-6